Shown below are 29 T cell receptor beta chains from a single sample sequenced in a study of blood T cell repertoires in COVID-19. Assay used: immunoSEQ multiplex PCR; TCRdb lists only in-frame clones, some missing. The repertoire holds 150,000 to 200,000 clones, around four fifths seen once, with more than 5% in the top ten. Source material: peripheral blood. The receptors derive from a woman aged 25-40 years with acute or convalescent COVID-19.

The chain employs TRBV7-9 and TRBJ2-7; D not resolved. The V end was cut by 2 bases, the J end by 4 bases, with 3 bases between. The V gene's germline CDR1 is SEHNR and CDR2 FQNEAQ (reference sequence). This CDR3 has 11 amino acids. As DNA, the CDR3 is TGTGCCAGCAGCTTATCGTACGAGCAGTACTTC. Translation: CASSLSYEQYF.

The chain links TRBV7-9 to TRBJ2-2, with TRBD2 identical over 8 bases. CDR1 and CDR2 from the germline V gene are SEHNR and FQNEAQ (reference sequence). The V and J ends lost 7 bases and 4 bases, in that order; junction bases with no gene match: 5. The CDR3 is 14 amino acids. This chain's CDR3 is CASTHAGGTGELFF. The CDR3 coding sequence is TGTGCCAGCACCCACGCGGGGGGCACCGGGGAGCTGTTTTTT. Drawing the rest from reference TRBV7-9 and TRBJ2-2, the complete variable domain is DTGVSQNPRHKITKRGQNVTFRCDPISEHNRLYWYRQTLGQGPEFLTYFQNEAQLEKSRLLSDRFSAERPKGSFSTLEIQRTEQGDSAMYLCASTHAGGTGELFFGEGSRLTVL.

This CDR3 reads CASSPRPVTEAFF. The CDR3 DNA reads as TGTGCCAGCAGCCCGCGGCCAGTCACTGAAGCTTTCTTT. The chain combines TRBV14 with TRBJ1-1; D gene uncertain. This CDR3 is 13 amino acids long. V lost 4 bases and J 4 bases, leaving 10 bases between the germline ends. In germline, CDR1 is SGHDN, CDR2 FVKESK.

The chain has TRBV30 and TRBJ2-1; D is ambiguous. Deletions cut 2 bases from V and 10 bases from J, with 6 bases between. The CDR3 is made up of 10 amino acids. The germline CDR1 and CDR2 sequences are GTSNPN and SVGIG (reference sequence). CDR3 amino acids: CAWSSVEQFF. CDR3 nucleotide sequence: TGTGCCTGGAGTTCTGTAGAGCAGTTCTTC. Variable domain in full (rest from reference TRBV30 and TRBJ2-1): SQTIHQWPATLVQPVGSPLSLECTVEGTSNPNLYWYRQAAGRGLQLLFYSVGIGQISSEVPQNLSASRPQDRQFILSSKKLLLSDSGFYLCAWSSVEQFFGPGTRLTVL.

The chain has TRBV18 and TRBJ2-7; D may be TRBD2 (6 bases). CDR3 size: 12 residues. The germline gives CDR1 KGHSH, CDR2 LQKENI. Trimming removed 6 bases at V and 3 bases at J, with 9 bases between. This CDR3 reads CASSAGFYEQYF. CDR3 DNA: TGTGCCAGCTCGGCGGGATTCTACGAGCAGTACTTC.

The V and J genes are TRBV9 and TRBJ2-4; D perhaps matches TRBD1 (5 bases). The germline V gene has CDR1 SGDLS and CDR2 YYNGEE. The CDR3 is made up of 17 amino acids. Trimming cost V 0 bases and J 6 bases, with 19 bases left between them. The CDR3 spells CASSVEVGPSTGNIQYF. The DNA for the CDR3 is TGTGCCAGCAGCGTAGAAGTGGGTCCTTCAACAGGAAACATTCAGTACTTC. Full variable domain (outside the CDR3, taken from reference TRBV9 and TRBJ2-4): DSGVTQTPKHLITATGQRVTLRCSPRSGDLSVYWYQQSLDQGLQFLIQYYNGEERAKGNILERFSAQQFPDLHSELNLSSLELGDSALYFCASSVEVGPSTGNIQYFGAGTRLSVL.

The chain uses TRBV5-6 and TRBJ2-7; D is uncertain. Germline-derived CDR1 and CDR2 are SGHDT and YYEEEE. V was pared by 0 bases and J by 6 bases, with 4 bases between. The CDR3 contains 11 residues. CDR3 bases: TGTGCCAGCAGCTTGGCCTTCGAGCAGTACTTC. It specifies CASSLAFEQYF.

Only a few counts were recorded for this clone. This chain joins TRBV2 and TRBJ2-5; unclear D gene. Germline loops: CDR1 SNHLY, CDR2 FYNNEI. The CDR3 has 13 residues. The germline V and J ends were trimmed by 7 bases and 5 bases, with 14 bases remaining between them. DNA for the CDR3: TGTGCCAGCAATCCCCCCCTGGAGGAGACCCAGTACTTC. Amino acids: CASNPPLEETQYF.

In DNA form, the CDR3 reads TGTGCCAGCAGCGGCGCAGGGGAAAAGGGCACTGAAGCTTTCTTT. It translates to CASSGAGEKGTEAFF. V is TRBV9 and J is TRBJ1-1; tentatively, D is TRBD1 (6 bases). From germline, CDR1 is SGDLS and CDR2 YYNGEE. This CDR3 is built from 15 residues. Trimming took 3 bases from V and 4 from J, leaving 16 bases between them.

The chain couples TRBV19 to TRBJ1-4; D unclear. The CDR3 sequence is 15 residues long. CDR1 is LNHDA, CDR2 SQIVND, per germline (reference sequence). V gave up 3 bases and J gave up 8 bases, with 16 bases separating them. CDR3 sequence reads: CASSMVAFNWEKLFF. The CDR3 nucleotides read TGTGCCAGTAGTATGGTGGCCTTTAATTGGGAAAAACTGTTTTTT.

V gene TRBV30 combines with J gene TRBJ2-2; 9 bases align to TRBD1. This CDR3 spans 15 amino acids. With 2 bases clipped from V and 7 bases from J, the junction kept 8 bases outside the gene matches. The V gene's germline CDR1 is GTSNPN and CDR2 SVGIG (reference sequence). The CDR3 DNA is TGTGCCTGGAGTACCGGGACAGGGTTCTTCGGGGAGCTGTTTTTT. As protein: CAWSTGTGFFGELFF.

This clone was detected only once. The chain links TRBV20-1 to TRBJ1-6; D call uncertain. V gave up 3 bases and J gave up 10 bases, with 16 bases separating them. Looked up from germline, CDR1 is DFQATT and CDR2 is SNEGSKA (reference sequence). This CDR3 has 14 residues. The CDR3 loop is CSASLPRRGSPLHF. The CDR3 coding sequence is TGCAGTGCTAGTTTGCCGAGGAGAGGCTCACCCCTCCACTTT.

This clone was counted a single time. J is TRBJ1-2 and V is TRBV19; D is possibly TRBD1 (5 bases). The CDR3 runs 12 residues. Between the trimmed V and J ends, which lost 6 bases and 10 bases, there was a span of 15 bases. CDR1 is LNHDA and CDR2 is SQIVND in the germline V gene (reference sequence). CDR3 DNA sequence: TGTGCCAGTAGCATGACTCAGGGTTCCTACACCTTC. Translating it yields CASSMTQGSYTF.

The chain couples TRBV4-1 to TRBJ1-5; a possible D gene is TRBD1 (6 bases). Germline-derived CDR1 and CDR2 are MGHRA and YSYEKL. This CDR3 contains 16 residues. The V end lost 3 bases, the J end lost 2 bases, and 14 bases lay between the germline ends. The CDR3 DNA sequence: TGCGCCAGCAGCCAGGGGGACATTTTGCGCAATCAGCCCCAGCATTTT. Its protein is CASSQGDILRNQPQHF.

This chain connects TRBV5-1 to TRBJ1-2, with D possibly TRBD1 on 6 matching bases. CDR1 is SGHRS, CDR2 YFSETQ, per germline. V lost 4 bases, J lost 7 bases, and 17 bases lay in between. The CDR3 is made up of 14 amino acids. The CDR3 DNA reads TGCGCCAGCAGCCTACCGACAGGTCAGGGTGGCTACACCTTC. Amino acid sequence: CASSLPTGQGGYTF.

V is TRBV9 and J is TRBJ2-7; 7 bases fit TRBD2. The length of the CDR3 is 15 residues. The germline V gene has CDR1 SGDLS and CDR2 YYNGEE. Losses at the gene ends were 0 bases for V and 1 base for J; bases not matched to a gene: 4. The DNA for the CDR3 is TGTGCCAGCAGCGTAGGACCCGGGGGGTCCTACGAGCAGTACTTC. This sequence encodes CASSVGPGGSYEQYF.

The chain has TRBV6-5 and TRBJ1-2; possible D gene TRBD1, 5 bases. The length of the CDR3 is 11 residues. The V and J ends lost 8 bases and 8 bases respectively, with 12 bases between them. From germline, CDR1 is MNHEY and CDR2 SVGAGI. The CDR3 protein is CASRQNGGYTF. The CDR3 nucleotides read TGTGCCAGCCGACAGAACGGAGGCTACACCTTC.

The rearrangement joins TRBV28 to TRBJ2-2; 7 bases are a match to TRBD2. CDR3 length: 16 residues. Unmatched junction bases numbered 9, after V lost 7 bases and J lost 1 base. Germline values: CDR1 MDHEN, CDR2 SYDVKM. CDR3: CASTPLGRENTGELFF. CDR3 DNA: TGTGCCAGCACCCCCTTGGGGAGGGAGAACACCGGGGAGCTGTTTTTT.

This sequence joins TRBV5-1 and TRBJ2-1, with D tentatively TRBD1 (5 bases). Germline assignment: CDR1 SGHRS and CDR2 YFSETQ. The CDR3 spans 12 residues. Trimming shortened V by 2 bases and J by 7 bases, and 7 bases separated the two germline ends. The CDR3 is CASSFKGNEQFF. The CDR3 coding sequence is TGCGCCAGCAGCTTTAAGGGGAATGAGCAGTTCTTC.

The rearrangement joins TRBV28 to TRBJ2-1; TRBD2 matches 8 bases. CDR1 MDHEN and CDR2 SYDVKM come from the germline V gene. The V gene end was trimmed by 8 bases and the J gene end by 7 bases; junction bases not matched to a gene: 10. The CDR3 loop spans 14 amino acids. CDR3: CASGGSGRVNEQFF. The CDR3 DNA is TGTGCCAGCGGGGGGAGCGGGAGAGTGAATGAGCAGTTCTTC. Variable domain in full (rest from reference TRBV28 and TRBJ2-1): DVKVTQSSRYLVKRTGEKVFLECVQDMDHENMFWYRQDPGLGLRLIYFSYDVKMKEKGDIPEGYSVSREKKERFSLILESASTNQTSMYLCASGGSGRVNEQFFGPGTRLTVL.

With regard to this clone: The same CDR3 is also encoded by other DNA sequences in this sample. The chain couples TRBV28 to TRBJ1-5, with D possibly TRBD1 on 5 matching bases. From germline, CDR1 is MDHEN and CDR2 SYDVKM. The CDR3 is 13 residues long. Trimming removed 6 bases at V and 2 bases at J, with 8 bases between. The CDR3, as DNA: TGTGCCAGCAGGTTACAGGGCAATCAGCCCCAGCATTTT. Translating gives CASRLQGNQPQHF.

The chain links TRBV2 to TRBJ1-2; 11 bases line up with TRBD1. Trimming at V came to 6 bases and at J to 4 bases, leaving 4 bases not matched to a gene. This CDR3 has 14 amino acids. Germline V lookup: CDR1 SNHLY, CDR2 FYNNEI. CDR3 region: CASSGTGGTYGYTF. For the CDR3, the DNA is TGTGCCAGCAGCGGGACAGGGGGGACCTATGGCTACACCTTC.

This clone appeared a few times. The chain recombines TRBV4-3 with TRBJ1-2; D might be TRBD1 (5 bases). Trimming removed 0 bases from V and 8 bases from J, with 10 bases in between. Germline lookup yields CDR1 LGHNA and CDR2 YSLEER. This CDR3 contains 13 residues. For the CDR3, the DNA is TGCGCCAGCAGCCAAGATTTTAGGGGCGGCTACACCTTC. It codes for CASSQDFRGGYTF.

This chain uses TRBV9 with TRBJ1-2; 7 nucleotides match TRBD1. V was clipped by 5 bases and J by 5 bases; unmatched bases: 3. Germline CDR1 is SGDLS and CDR2 is YYNGEE. The CDR3 loop spans 12 amino acids. The CDR3 nucleotides read TGTGCCAGCAGTAAGGGGGCGTATGGCTACACCTTC. Residues: CASSKGAYGYTF.

A single count supports this clone. This sequence joins TRBV7-8 and TRBJ2-6; 7 bases fit TRBD1. Germline CDR1 SGHVS, CDR2 FQNEAQ. The CDR3 covers 15 residues. J was trimmed by 1 base and V by 4 bases; bases with no gene match: 1. The DNA for the CDR3 is TGTGCCAGCAGCTCAGGGGGTTCTGGGGCCAACGTCCTGACTTTC. Its protein product is CASSSGGSGANVLTF. Variable domain in full (rest from reference TRBV7-8 and TRBJ2-6): GAGVSQSPRYKVAKRGQDVALRCDPISGHVSLFWYQQALGQGPEFLTYFQNEAQLDKSGLPSDRFFAERPEGSVSTLKIQRTQQEDSAVYLCASSSGGSGANVLTFGAGSRLTVL.

The V gene is TRBV14, the J gene TRBJ2-7, with D possibly being TRBD1 (5 bases). The CDR3 is made up of 14 amino acids. Trimming removed 1 base from V and 1 base from J, with 8 bases in between. The germline V gene has CDR1 SGHDN and CDR2 FVKESK. The CDR3 bases are TGTGCCAGCAGCCAAGCCCAGGGATCCTACGAGCAGTACTTC. Translation: CASSQAQGSYEQYF.

V gene TRBV27 combines with J gene TRBJ2-3; D remains ambiguous. The CDR3 contains 15 residues. Germline V gene lookup returns CDR1 MNHEY and CDR2 SMNVEV (reference sequence). V lost 1 base, J lost 2 bases, and 10 bases lay in between. For the CDR3, the DNA is TGTGCCAGCAGTTTATTGGTGGGCCTCACAGATACGCAGTATTTT. It yields the protein CASSLLVGLTDTQYF.

The V gene is TRBV27, the J gene TRBJ1-2, with D perhaps TRBD1 (6 bases). The length of the CDR3 is 16 residues. Germline values: CDR1 MNHEY, CDR2 SMNVEV (reference sequence). Trimming left V 0 bases short and J 7 bases short, with 18 bases between. CDR3 region: CASSLSETRGVGGYTF. In DNA form, the CDR3 reads TGTGCCAGCAGTTTATCGGAGACCAGGGGAGTGGGTGGCTACACCTTC.

The V and J genes are TRBV6-2 or TRBV6-3 and TRBJ1-2, with D uncertain. Deletions cut 5 bases from V and 1 base from J, with 5 bases between. Germline V lookup: CDR1 MNHEY, CDR2 SVGEGT. The CDR3 is 12 amino acids. In DNA, the CDR3 is TGTGCCAGCAGTCAGGTTAACTATGGCTACACCTTC. Protein sequence: CASSQVNYGYTF.